Below, one T cell receptor beta chain is given with its context. The CDR3 runs 15 residues. Germline CDR1 and CDR2: SGHDN and FVKESK. V was pared by 5 bases and J by 7 bases, with 11 bases of the junction left unmatched. This sample stems from a study of PD-L1 blockade in urothelial cancer. Looking at the study overall: Once treatment had started, blood was analyzed at 3 weeks (second dose) and again at 6 weeks.

Each PCR received spiked synthetic TCR analog templates. Generated by immunoSEQ multiplex PCR, the TCRdb table keeps only in-frame clones and is missing some. This table holds 70,000 to 100,000 clones, 80% to 85% found once. The time point denotes: pretreatment peripheral blood. Patients were living with locally advanced or metastatic urothelial carcinoma. The TCR originated in a man aged 60 to 69 with urothelial cancer. The sequences come from PBMCs, collected around atezolizumab (anti-PD-L1) treatment. This chain uses TRBV14 with TRBJ2-1; 7 bases are a match to TRBD1. This chain's CDR3 is CASSYRTGLNNEQFF. The CDR3 coding sequence is TGTGCCAGCAGCTATAGGACAGGTTTGAATAATGAGCAGTTCTTC.